This is a list of T cell receptor beta chains from one sample in a study of blood T cell repertoires in COVID-19. Generated by immunoSEQ multiplex PCR, the TCRdb table keeps only in-frame clones and is missing some. The sample holds 90,000 to 120,000 clones, around 80% seen once. Input material: peripheral blood. These receptors came from a man aged 70-80 years with acute or convalescent COVID-19. Each CDR3 is given with its conserved first and last residue. Fields, in order: clone size, V gene, D gene, J gene, CDR3 DNA, CDR3 protein. D genes are given only for firm matches. Clone size, where shown, is once, few, many, or a class for clones that have expanded.

-	TRBV6-1	-	TRBJ1-2	TGTGCCAGCAGTGAAGACTTATCTTACGGCTACACCTTC	CASSEDLSYGYTF
-	TRBV5-3	-	TRBJ2-7	TGTGCCTCACGGGACAAGAGCTACGAGCAGTACTTC	CASRDKSYEQYF
-	TRBV6-5	-	TRBJ1-3	TGTGCCAGCACCCCGGGGGGGCTGGGAAACACCATATATTTT	CASTPGGLGNTIYF
once	TRBV3-1/TRBV3-2	-	TRBJ1-1	TGTGCCAGCCGGGGGAGTAGGGTTGAAGCTTTCTTT	CASRGSRVEAFF
-	TRBV27	-	TRBJ1-5	TGTGCCAGCAGGCCTGAGACAGGTTACAATCAGCCCCAGCATTTT	CASRPETGYNQPQHF
once	TRBV2	-	TRBJ1-1	TGTGCCAGCGCCCGGGAGCCGAACACTGAAGCTTTCTTT	CASAREPNTEAFF
-	TRBV6-6	-	TRBJ2-2	TGTGCCAGCCATACACCTACAGGGCCCGGGGAGCTGTTTTTT	CASHTPTGPGELFF
-	TRBV10-1	TRBD1	TRBJ2-2	TGCGCCAGCAGACTGGGACAGGACACCGGGGAGCTGTTTTTT	CASRLGQDTGELFF
-	TRBV19	-	TRBJ2-5	TGTGCCAGTAGTTTAGGGGGGGACAGGGAGACCCAGTACTTC	CASSLGGDRETQYF
-	TRBV6-5	TRBD2	TRBJ2-1	TGTGCCAGCAAGGAGCGACTAGCGGTTAAGGATGAGCAGTTCTTC	CASKERLAVKDEQFF
few	TRBV10-2	-	TRBJ1-1	TGCGCCAGCAAGGACATGTCGAACACTGAAGCTTTCTTT	CASKDMSNTEAFF
few	TRBV6-5	TRBD1	TRBJ1-1	TGTGCCAGCAGTTACGCAACCGGGACAGGGGAGCCTGAAGCTTTCTTT	CASSYATGTGEPEAFF
-	TRBV5-1	-	TRBJ2-3	TGCGCCAGCAGCTTGGCCCCGGCTAGCGGCACAGATACGCAGTATTTT	CASSLAPASGTDTQYF
-	TRBV9	TRBD1	TRBJ1-2	TGTGCCAGCAGCGCCGGGGACAGGACTAACTATGGCTACACCTTC	CASSAGDRTNYGYTF
-	TRBV3-1/TRBV3-2	TRBD1	TRBJ2-3	TGTGCCAGCAGCCACGACAGGGGGACAGATACGCAGTATTTT	CASSHDRGTDTQYF
-	TRBV5-6	TRBD2	TRBJ2-1	TGTGCCAGCAGCTTATACGGGGGGGCCTACAATGAGCAGTTCTTC	CASSLYGGAYNEQFF
-	TRBV7-2	-	TRBJ1-1	TGTGCCAGCAGCTTAGATGGGGGGGCTTCAAACACTGAAGCTTTCTTT	CASSLDGGASNTEAFF
-	TRBV4-2	-	TRBJ2-1	TGTGCCAGCAGCCAAGATATTGGGCGGGGCAGCTCCTACAATGAGCAGTTCTTC	CASSQDIGRGSSYNEQFF
-	TRBV2	-	TRBJ2-1	TGTGCCAGCAGTTCCGGGGTTGACAATGAGCAGTTCTTC	CASSSGVDNEQFF
-	TRBV6-2/TRBV6-3	TRBD1	TRBJ1-2	TGTGCCAGCAGTTACCTAGGACAGGGAGGAGGCTACACCTTC	CASSYLGQGGGYTF
-	TRBV6-5	-	TRBJ1-2	TGTGCCAGCAGTTACTCGTTCAGGGTTAACTATGGCTACACCTTC	CASSYSFRVNYGYTF
-	TRBV5-1	TRBD2	TRBJ2-5	TGCGCCAGCACACTCTCCGGCGGGGGTAAAGAGACCCAGTACTTC	CASTLSGGGKETQYF
-	TRBV16	-	TRBJ2-7	TGTGCCAGCAGCCAACCGATTCAGGGGACCTTCTCCTACGAGCAGTACTTC	CASSQPIQGTFSYEQYF
-	TRBV25-1	TRBD1	TRBJ1-3	TGTGCCAGCAGTGTTACAGGGGCCTCTGGAAACACCATATATTTT	CASSVTGASGNTIYF
-	TRBV5-6	-	TRBJ1-2	TGTGCCAGCAGCTTGGATACAGGGTCCTATGGCTACACCTTC	CASSLDTGSYGYTF
-	TRBV2	TRBD1	TRBJ1-5	TGTGCCAGCAGGAGATCGGGACAGGAATATAGCAATCAGCCCCAGCATTTT	CASRRSGQEYSNQPQHF
-	TRBV5-1	TRBD1	TRBJ2-3	TGCGCCAGCAGCCCTGGACAGGTGGGCACAGATACGCAGTATTTT	CASSPGQVGTDTQYF
-	TRBV6-5	TRBD2	TRBJ2-7	TGTGCCAGCAGTCCCACGGGGGGGACCTACGAGCAGTACTTC	CASSPTGGTYEQYF
-	TRBV13	TRBD1	TRBJ2-5	TGTGCCAGCAGCCGGGACAGTCAAGAGACCCAGTACTTC	CASSRDSQETQYF
-	TRBV18	-	TRBJ1-2	TGTGCCAGCTCACCAAGGGAGTCTCGATTTAACTATGGCTACACCTTC	CASSPRESRFNYGYTF
-	TRBV7-8	-	TRBJ1-5	TGTGCCAGCAGCTTGTTATATCCAGCAGGGTGTAGTCAGCCCCAGCATTTT	CASSLLYPAGCSQPQHF